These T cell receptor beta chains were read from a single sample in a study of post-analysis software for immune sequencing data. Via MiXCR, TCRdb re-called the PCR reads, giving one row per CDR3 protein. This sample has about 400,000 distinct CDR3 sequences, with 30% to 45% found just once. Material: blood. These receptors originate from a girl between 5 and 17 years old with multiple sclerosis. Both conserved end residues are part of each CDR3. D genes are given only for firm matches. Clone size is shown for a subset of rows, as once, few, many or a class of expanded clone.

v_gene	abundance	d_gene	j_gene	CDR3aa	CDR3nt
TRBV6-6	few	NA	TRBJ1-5	CASSPVSENQPQHF	TGTGCCAGCAGTCCAGTGTCGGAGAATCAGCCCCAGCATTTT
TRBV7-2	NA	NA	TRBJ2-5	CASSSRESISAEQYF	TGTGCCAGCAGCTCCCGGGAGAGTATCTCCGCGGAGCAGTACTTC
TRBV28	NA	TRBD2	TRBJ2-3	CASSLQGGVPLADTQYF	TGTGCCAGCAGTTTACAGGGAGGGGTTCCCCTGGCAGATACGCAGTATTTT
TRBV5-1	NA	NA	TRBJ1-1	CASSLVMGMNTEAFF	TGCGCCAGCAGCTTGGTAATGGGCATGAACACTGAAGCTTTCTTT
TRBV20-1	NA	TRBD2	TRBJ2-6	CSASRQGLASGANVLTF	TGCAGTGCTAGTCGACAGGGACTAGCCTCTGGGGCCAACGTCCTGACTTTC
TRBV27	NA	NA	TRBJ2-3	CASSPRDHTDTLYF	TGTGCCAGCAGTCCACGGGACCACACAGATACGCTGTATTTT
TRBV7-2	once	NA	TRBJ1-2	CASSPSSLYGYTF	TGTGCCAGCAGCCCGTCCTCCCTTTATGGCTACACCTTC
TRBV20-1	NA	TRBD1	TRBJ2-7	CSASTGGSSYEQYF	TGCAGTGCTTCGACAGGGGGATCCTCCTACGAGCAGTACTTC
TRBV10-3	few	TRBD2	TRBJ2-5	CAISDERGRQETQYF	TGTGCCATCAGTGACGAGCGGGGGAGGCAAGAGACCCAGTACTTC
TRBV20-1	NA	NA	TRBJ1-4	CGAPKTPGWTNEKLFF	TGCGGTGCTCCTAAGACCCCAGGGTGGACTAATGAAAAACTGTTTTTT
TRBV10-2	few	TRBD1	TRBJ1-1	CASSVSTGGTEAFF	TGCGCCAGCAGTGTCTCGACAGGGGGGACTGAAGCTTTCTTT
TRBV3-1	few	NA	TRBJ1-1	CASSQDLGRSLITEAFF	TGTGCCAGCAGCCAAGACCTCGGACGTTCGCTCATCACTGAAGCTTTCTTT
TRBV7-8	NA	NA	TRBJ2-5	CASSQRLGFSRGRETQYF	TGTGCCAGCAGCCAACGACTAGGGTTCTCGCGGGGGCGGGAGACCCAGTACTTC
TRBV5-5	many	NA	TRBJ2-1	CASSLAVEQFF	TGTGCCAGCAGCTTAGCGGTTGAGCAGTTCTTC
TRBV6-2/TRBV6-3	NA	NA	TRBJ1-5	CASRSGTLNQPQHF	TGTGCCAGCAGGTCCGGGACACTCAATCAGCCCCAGCATTTT
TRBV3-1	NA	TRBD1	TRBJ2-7	CASSPGTGLSYGQYF	TGTGCCAGCAGCCCGGGGACAGGCCTCTCCTACGGGCAGTACTTC
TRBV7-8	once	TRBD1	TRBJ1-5	CASSLAEDREVQPQHF	TGTGCCAGCAGCTTAGCGGAGGACAGGGAGGTTCAGCCCCAGCATTTT
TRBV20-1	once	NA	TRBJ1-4	CSASTPRATNEELFF	TGCAGTGCTAGTACTCCACGGGCAACTAATGAAGAACTGTTTTTT
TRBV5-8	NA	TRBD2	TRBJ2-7	CASSLSGRGLSYEQYF	TGTGCCAGCAGCTTATCGGGGCGGGGACTATCCTACGAGCAGTACTTC
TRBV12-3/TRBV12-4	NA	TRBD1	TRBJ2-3	CASRGTVSADTQYF	TGTGCCAGCAGGGGGACAGTTAGCGCAGATACGCAGTATTTT
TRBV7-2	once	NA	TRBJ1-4	CASRFLDRLDEKLFF	TGTGCCAGCAGGTTCCTCGACAGATTAGATGAAAAACTGTTTTTT
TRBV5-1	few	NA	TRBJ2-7	CASSSRDASYEQYF	TGCGCCAGCAGCAGCCGGGACGCTTCCTACGAGCAGTACTTC
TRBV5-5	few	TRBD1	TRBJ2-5	CASSTGTGVVQETQYF	TGTGCCAGCAGCACTGGGACAGGGGTAGTCCAAGAGACCCAGTACTTC
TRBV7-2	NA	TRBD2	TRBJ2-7	CASSLAGSSGGTYEQYF	TGTGCCAGCAGCTTAGCGGGTAGTAGCGGGGGGACCTACGAGCAGTACTTC
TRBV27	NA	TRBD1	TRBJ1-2	CASSKQGTSYGYTF	TGTGCCAGCAGCAAACAGGGGACAAGCTATGGCTACACCTTC
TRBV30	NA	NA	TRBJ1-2	CAWLIQGAVNYGYTF	TGTGCCTGGCTGATACAAGGGGCGGTTAACTATGGCTACACCTTC
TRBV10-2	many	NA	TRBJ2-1	CASSESRGANNEQFF	TGCGCCAGCAGTGAGTCGAGGGGGGCGAACAATGAGCAGTTCTTC
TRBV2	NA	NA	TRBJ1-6	CASSEIARSSYNSPLHF	TGTGCCAGCAGTGAAATAGCCAGAAGCTCCTATAATTCACCCCTCCACTTT
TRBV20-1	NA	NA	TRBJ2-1	CSARGASWGDEQFF	TGCAGTGCTAGAGGAGCGTCCTGGGGAGATGAGCAGTTCTTC
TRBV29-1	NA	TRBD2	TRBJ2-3	CSVNTLADPTDTQYF	TGCAGCGTGAACACTCTAGCGGACCCCACAGATACGCAGTATTTT
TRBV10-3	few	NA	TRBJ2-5	CAISEKDLPGETQYF	TGTGCCATCAGTGAGAAGGACCTACCGGGAGAGACCCAGTACTTC
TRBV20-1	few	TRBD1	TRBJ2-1	CSARGRVLGQVSSYNEQFF	TGCAGTGCTAGAGGGAGGGTATTGGGACAGGTGAGCTCCTACAATGAGCAGTTCTTC
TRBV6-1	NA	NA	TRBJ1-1	CASSGPGANLAKSEAFF	TGTGCCAGCAGCGGCCCCGGGGCGAACCTAGCTAAGAGTGAAGCTTTCTTT
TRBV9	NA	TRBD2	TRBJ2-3	CASSPRPSGTSTDTQYF	TGTGCCAGCAGCCCGCGACCTAGCGGGACTAGCACAGATACGCAGTATTTT
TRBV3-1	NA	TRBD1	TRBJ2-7	CASSPGTGDHEQYF	TGTGCCAGCAGCCCCGGGACAGGGGACCACGAGCAGTACTTC
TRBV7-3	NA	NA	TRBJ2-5	CASSLNQGETQYF	TGTGCCAGCAGCTTAAACCAGGGCGAGACCCAGTACTTC
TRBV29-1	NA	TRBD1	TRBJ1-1	CSVALQGDTEAFF	TGCAGCGTTGCCCTACAGGGGGACACTGAAGCTTTCTTT
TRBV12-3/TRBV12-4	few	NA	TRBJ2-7	CASSFLNEQYF	TGTGCCAGCAGTTTTCTTAACGAGCAGTACTTC
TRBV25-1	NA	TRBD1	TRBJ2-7	CASSERNRGRLDEQYF	TGTGCCAGCAGTGAGAGAAACAGGGGGCGCCTCGACGAGCAGTACTTC
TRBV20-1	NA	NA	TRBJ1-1	CSAGGGWVTEAFF	TGCAGTGCCGGAGGGGGGTGGGTCACTGAAGCTTTCTTT
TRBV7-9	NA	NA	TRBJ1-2	CASSLDGHYGYTF	TGTGCCAGCAGCTTGGACGGACACTATGGCTACACCTTC
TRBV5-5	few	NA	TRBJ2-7	CASSFVGLPYEQYF	TGTGCCAGCAGCTTCGTGGGGCTTCCCTACGAGCAGTACTTC
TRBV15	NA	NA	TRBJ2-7	CATSSRSSLYF	TGTGCCACCAGTAGCCGATCGTCCTTGTACTTC
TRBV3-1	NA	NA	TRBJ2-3	CASSQDRADTQYF	TGCGCCAGCAGCCAAGATAGGGCAGATACGCAGTATTTT
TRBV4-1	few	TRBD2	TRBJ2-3	CASSHLGLADTDTQYF	TGCGCCAGCAGCCACTTAGGACTAGCGGACACAGATACGCAGTATTTT
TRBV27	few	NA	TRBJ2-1	CASSLRPPFEGLMNEQFF	TGTGCCAGCAGTTTACGACCCCCATTCGAGGGTTTGATGAATGAGCAGTTCTTC
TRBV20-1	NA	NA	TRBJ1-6	CSARDGPLHF	TGCAGTGCTAGAGATGGACCCCTCCACTTT
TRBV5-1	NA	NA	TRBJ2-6	CASSLGQPSSGANVLTF	TGCGCCAGCAGCCTTGGACAGCCCAGCTCTGGGGCCAACGTCCTGACTTTC
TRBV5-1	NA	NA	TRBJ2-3	CASSPPRSADTQYF	TGCGCCAGCAGCCCCCCGCGAAGCGCAGATACGCAGTATTTT
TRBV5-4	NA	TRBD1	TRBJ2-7	CASRPTGGPTYEQYF	TGTGCCAGCAGGCCTACAGGGGGACCAACCTACGAGCAGTACTTC
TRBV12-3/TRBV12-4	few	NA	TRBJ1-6	CASSLDIENSPLHF	TGTGCCAGCAGTTTAGACATAGAAAATTCACCCCTCCACTTT
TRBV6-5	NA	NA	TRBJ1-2	CASRVQGSNYGYTF	TGTGCCAGCAGGGTACAGGGTTCCAACTATGGCTACACCTTC
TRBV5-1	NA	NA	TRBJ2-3	CASSLGRKGQKADTQYF	TGCGCCAGCAGCTTGGGAAGGAAAGGCCAGAAGGCAGATACGCAGTATTTT
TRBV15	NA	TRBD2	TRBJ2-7	CATSRGDAGGFYEQYF	TGTGCCACCAGCAGAGGGGACGCGGGGGGATTCTACGAGCAGTACTTC
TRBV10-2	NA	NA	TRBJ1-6	CASSEDSYNSPLHF	TGCGCCAGCAGTGAGGACAGCTATAATTCACCCCTCCACTTT